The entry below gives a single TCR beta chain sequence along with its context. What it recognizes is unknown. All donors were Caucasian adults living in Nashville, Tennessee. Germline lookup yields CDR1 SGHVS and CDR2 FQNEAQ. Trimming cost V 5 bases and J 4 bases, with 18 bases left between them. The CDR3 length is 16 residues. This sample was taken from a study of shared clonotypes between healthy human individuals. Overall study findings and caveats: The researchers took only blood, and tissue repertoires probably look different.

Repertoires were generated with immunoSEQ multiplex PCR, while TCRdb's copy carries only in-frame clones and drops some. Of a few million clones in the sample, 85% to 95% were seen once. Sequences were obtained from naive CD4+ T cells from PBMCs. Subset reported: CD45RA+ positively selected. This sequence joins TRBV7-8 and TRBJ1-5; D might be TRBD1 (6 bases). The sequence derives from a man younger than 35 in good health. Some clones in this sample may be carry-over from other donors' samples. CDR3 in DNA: TGTGCCAGCAGCGCCCGCCGGGACACCGTTAATCAGCCCCAGCATTTT. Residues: CASSARRDTVNQPQHF.